Below, one TCR beta chain is given with its context. Its antigen remains unidentified. PCR used 60 Vbeta primers and 13 Jbeta primers. Produced via immunoSEQ multiplex PCR; TCRdb's table is partial and in-frame only. The profile shows roughly 180,000 clones, under 90% of them singletons. The data originate from a study of cytomegalovirus exposure and HLA in healthy donors. Nominally healthy donors were sampled, though unrecorded immune exposures were likely. Study results and limitations: Cytomegalovirus-associated TCR beta chains were listed, numbering around 150. Cytomegalovirus status was reportedly diagnosed by the classifier with high sensitivity and specificity.

The source material was PBMCs. This receptor was identified in a man aged 25-45 years in good health and CMV-seropositive.

CDR3 sequence: CASSSLYEQYF. The CDR3 DNA sequence: TGTGCCAGCAGCTCCCTCTACGAGCAGTACTTC. This rearrangement joins TRBV7-9 to TRBJ2-7; D unclear. Trimming left V 4 bases short and J 3 bases short, with 4 bases between. Germline V gene sequence: CDR1 SEHNR, CDR2 FQNEAQ (reference sequence). The CDR3 runs to 11 residues.